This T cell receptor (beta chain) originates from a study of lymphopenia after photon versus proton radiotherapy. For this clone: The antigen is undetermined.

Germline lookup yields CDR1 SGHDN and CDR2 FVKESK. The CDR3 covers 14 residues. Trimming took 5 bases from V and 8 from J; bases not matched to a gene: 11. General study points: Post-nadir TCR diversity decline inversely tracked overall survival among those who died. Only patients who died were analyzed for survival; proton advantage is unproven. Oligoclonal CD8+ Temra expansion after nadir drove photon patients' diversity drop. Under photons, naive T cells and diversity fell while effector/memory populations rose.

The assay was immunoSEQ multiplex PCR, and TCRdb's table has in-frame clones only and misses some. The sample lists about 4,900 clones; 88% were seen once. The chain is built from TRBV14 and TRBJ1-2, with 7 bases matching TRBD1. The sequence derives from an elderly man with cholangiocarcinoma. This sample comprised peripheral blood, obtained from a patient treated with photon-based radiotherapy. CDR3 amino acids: CASSYGQARDGYTF. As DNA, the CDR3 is TGTGCCAGCAGCTACGGACAGGCCCGGGACGGCTACACCTTC.